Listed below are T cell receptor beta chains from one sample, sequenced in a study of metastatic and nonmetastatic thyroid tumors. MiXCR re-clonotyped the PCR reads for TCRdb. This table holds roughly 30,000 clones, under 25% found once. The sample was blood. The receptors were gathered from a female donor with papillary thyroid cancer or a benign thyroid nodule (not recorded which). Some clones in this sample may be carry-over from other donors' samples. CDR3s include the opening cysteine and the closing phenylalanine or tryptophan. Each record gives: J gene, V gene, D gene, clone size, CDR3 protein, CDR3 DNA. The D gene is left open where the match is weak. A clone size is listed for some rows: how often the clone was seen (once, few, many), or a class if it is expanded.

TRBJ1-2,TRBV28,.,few,CASSRAVPSNYGYTF,TGTGCCAGCAGTCGGGCGGTCCCTTCCAACTATGGATACACCTTC
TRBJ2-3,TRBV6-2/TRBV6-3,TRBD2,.,CASRLTGTSVRNTQYF,TGTGCCAGCAGACTAACCGGGACTAGCGTACGAAATACGCAGTATTTT
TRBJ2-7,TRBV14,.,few,CASSVGGYEQYF,TGTGCCAGCAGCGTAGGGGGCTACGAGCAGTACTTC
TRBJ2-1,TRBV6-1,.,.,CASCLGQYNEQFF,TGTGCCAGCTGCCTTGGACAGTACAATGAGCAGTTCTTC
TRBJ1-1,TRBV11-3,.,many,CASTRRGTTEAFF,TGTGCCAGCACCCGGCGGGGCACCACTGAAGCTTTCTTT
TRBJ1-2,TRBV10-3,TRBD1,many,CAISQGEPERGYTF,TGTGCCATCTCACAGGGGGAACCCGAACGGGGCTACACCTTC
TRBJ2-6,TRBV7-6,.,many,CASSPVGGGANVLTF,TGTGCCAGCAGCCCCGTTGGTGGTGGGGCCAACGTCCTGACTTTC
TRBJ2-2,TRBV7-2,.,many,CASSSLGRAVGELFF,TGTGCCAGCAGCTCACTTGGTCGCGCTGTCGGGGAGCTGTTTTTT
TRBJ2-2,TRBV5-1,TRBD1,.,CASSSTGTGGGGELFF,TGCGCCAGCAGCAGCACCGGGACAGGCGGTGGCGGGGAGCTGTTTTTT
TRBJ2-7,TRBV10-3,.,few,CAISDRTTGSVYEQYF,TGTGCCATCAGTGATAGGACTACAGGGAGCGTTTACGAGCAGTACTTC
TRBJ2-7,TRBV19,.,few,CASSNWYKPPHQQYF,TGTGCCAGTAGTAACTGGTATAAACCACCCCACCAGCAGTACTTC
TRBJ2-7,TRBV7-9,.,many,CASSPRTSYEQYF,TGTGCCAGCAGCCCACGGACAAGTTACGAGCAGTACTTC
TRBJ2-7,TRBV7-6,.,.,CASSLVSGQDYEQYF,TGTGCCAGCAGCTTAGTTTCGGGTCAGGACTACGAGCAGTACTTC
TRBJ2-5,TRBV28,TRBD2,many,CASSLLWSGSLSVQETQYF,TGTGCCAGCAGTTTATTATGGAGCGGGAGTCTGTCGGTCCAAGAGACCCAGTACTTC
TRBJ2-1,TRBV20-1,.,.,CSASGGDRRNEQFF,TGCAGTGCTAGCGGCGGGGATCGCCGAAATGAGCAGTTCTTC
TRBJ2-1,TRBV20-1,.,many,CSASVGDYNEQFF,TGCAGTGCTAGCGTGGGGGACTACAATGAGCAGTTCTTC
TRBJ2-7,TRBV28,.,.,CASSLGPAIYEQYF,TGTGCCAGCAGTTTGGGGCCAGCGATCTACGAGCAGTACTTC
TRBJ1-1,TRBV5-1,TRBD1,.,CASSPGPGGENTEDFF,TGCGCCAGTAGCCCGGGCCCAGGGGGTGAGAACACTGAAGATTTCTTT
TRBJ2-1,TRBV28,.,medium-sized,CASTVGGLSSYNEQFF,TGTGCCAGCACCGTCGGAGGGCTTAGCTCCTACAATGAGCAGTTCTTC